These 22 T cell receptor beta chains were all obtained from the same sample, sequenced in a study of blood T cell repertoires in COVID-19. The protocol was immunoSEQ multiplex PCR, while the TCRdb copy is restricted to in-frame clones and leaves out a portion. The data hold roughly 84,000 clones, with roughly 75% observed a single time. The specimen was peripheral blood. The receptors originated from a woman between 50 and 59 years old with acute or convalescent COVID-19.

This sequence joins TRBV19 and TRBJ1-1; D not resolved. V was trimmed by 3 bases and J by 1 base, leaving 12 bases between them. This CDR3 region has 15 residues. CDR1 is LNHDA and CDR2 is SQIVND in the germline V gene (reference sequence). DNA for the CDR3: TGTGCCAGTAGTATCCTGGGGAGGACGAACACTGAAGCTTTCTTT. Amino acid sequence: CASSILGRTNTEAFF.

This sequence joins TRBV28 and TRBJ2-7; D gene ambiguous. V lost 3 bases and J lost 6, with 12 bases in between. The CDR3 sequence is 13 residues long. Germline CDR1 is MDHEN and CDR2 is SYDVKM. CDR3 DNA sequence: TGTGCCAGCAGTTTGGGCTTCACTTCCGAGCAGTACTTC. Encoded protein: CASSLGFTSEQYF.

This clone was seen a single time. V usage is TRBV7-8 and J usage is TRBJ2-3, with D uncertain. Germline V gene lookup returns CDR1 SGHVS and CDR2 FQNEAQ. The ends were cut back, 8 bases at V and 0 bases at J, with 12 bases in the middle. The CDR3 spans 14 residues. The CDR3 DNA follows: TGTGCCAGCTGGGCAGGCAATAGCACAGATACGCAGTATTTT. As protein: CASWAGNSTDTQYF.

The V and J genes are TRBV5-6 and TRBJ1-1; D is unclear. The CDR3 loop spans 14 amino acids. Trimming removed 5 bases at V and 3 bases at J, with 14 bases between. Per the germline V gene, CDR1 is SGHDT and CDR2 is YYEEEE. CDR3: CASRATDWDTEAFF. The CDR3 DNA reads as TGTGCCAGCAGGGCGACGGACTGGGACACTGAAGCTTTCTTT.

This chain uses TRBV27 with TRBJ1-2, with D possibly TRBD1 on 6 matching bases. The V and J ends lost 8 bases and 2 bases respectively, with 21 bases between them. There are 16 residues in the CDR3. CDR1 MNHEY and CDR2 SMNVEV come from the germline V gene (reference sequence). CDR3 bases: TGTGCCAGCCTCTGGCACAGGGATGTAGAGAACTATGGCTACACCTTC. Translated: CASLWHRDVENYGYTF.

The chain has TRBV5-1 and TRBJ1-1, with 12 bases identical to TRBD1. The CDR3 is 15 residues long. V was clipped by 4 bases and J by 10 bases; unmatched bases: 11. CDR1 and CDR2 (germline): SGHRS, YFSETQ. CDR3 bases: TGCGCCAGCAGCACAGGGACAGGGGGCGATATTAGAGCTTTCTTT. Translating it yields CASSTGTGGDIRAFF. Combining the CDR3 with reference TRBV5-1 and TRBJ1-1 gives the whole variable domain KAGVTQTPRYLIKTRGQQVTLSCSPISGHRSVSWYQQTPGQGLQFLFEYFSETQRNKGNFPGRFSGRQFSNSRSEMNVSTLELGDSALYLCASSTGTGGDIRAFFGQGTRLTVV.

This clone occurred a few times. The chain recombines TRBV6-5 with TRBJ2-7, with 14 bases aligning to TRBD2. V was clipped by 6 bases and J by 3 bases; unmatched bases: 4. Germline CDR1 reads MNHEY; CDR2 reads SVGAGI. CDR3 length equals 15 residues. The CDR3 sequence is CASRETSGGGYEQYF. The CDR3 DNA follows: TGTGCCAGCAGGGAGACTAGCGGGGGGGGCTACGAGCAGTACTTC.

This chain links TRBV18 with TRBJ1-2; D possibly corresponds to TRBD1 (6 bases). Germline V gene data show CDR1 as KGHSH and CDR2 as LQKENI. V shed 3 bases and J shed 1 base, with 12 bases lying between them. The CDR3 runs 15 residues. The CDR3 DNA reads as TGTGCCAGCTCACCCCCAGGGGCGAATAACTATGGCTACACCTTC. It specifies CASSPPGANNYGYTF.

This clone has just a few counts. The DNA of the CDR3 is TGTGCCAGCAGTTTCCTCGCTCCGGGACAGGGGGCGACCGGGGAGCTGTTTTTT. It codes for CASSFLAPGQGATGELFF. V is TRBV27 and J is TRBJ2-2, with 12 positions matching TRBD1. The CDR3 is 18 residues long. Trimming removed 3 bases from V and 5 bases from J; junction bases left unmatched: 10. Germline V CDR1 and CDR2: MNHEY, SMNVEV (reference sequence).

V usage is TRBV5-6 and J usage is TRBJ1-2, with a tentative D call TRBD1 (5 bases). The CDR3 totals 14 residues. Germline V CDR1 and CDR2: SGHDT, YYEEEE. V lost 2 bases, J lost 1 base, and 9 bases lay in between. CDR3 protein: CASSFPQGNYGYTF. The CDR3 nucleotides read TGTGCCAGCAGCTTTCCTCAGGGTAACTATGGCTACACCTTC.

The chain is built from TRBV7-9 and TRBJ1-6, with 9 bases fitting TRBD1. Germline lookup yields CDR1 SEHNR and CDR2 FQNEAQ (reference sequence). This CDR3 region has 16 residues. V was clipped by 5 bases and J by 7 bases; unmatched bases: 9. The DNA of the CDR3 is TGTGCCAGCAGCGCCGGGACAGGGATGTGGAATTCACCCCTCCACTTT. This encodes CASSAGTGMWNSPLHF.

The rearrangement links TRBV10-3 to TRBJ2-7; 11 bases fit TRBD1. V dropped 10 bases and J dropped 3; count of bases not matched to a gene: 5. The CDR3 contains 13 residues. Germline lookup yields CDR1 ENHRY and CDR2 SYGVKD. The CDR3 DNA follows: TGTGCCACCGCCGGGACAGGGGGCTACGAGCAGTACTTC. Translation gives CATAGTGGYEQYF.

The CDR3 sequence is CASIIGGIRNSPLHF. CDR3 nucleotides: TGTGCCAGCATCATAGGGGGCATTCGTAATTCACCCCTCCACTTT. The V and J genes are TRBV2 and TRBJ1-6; 7 nucleotides align to TRBD1. Germline V CDR1 and CDR2: SNHLY, FYNNEI. This CDR3 contains 15 residues. The J segment lost 6 bases and the V segment lost 7 bases, leaving 9 bases of the junction unmatched.

The rearrangement joins TRBV24-1 to TRBJ1-2; a possible D gene is TRBD1 (6 bases). Germline CDR1 and CDR2: KGHDR and SFDVKD. The CDR3 has 12 residues. V lost 5 bases and J lost 8, with 11 bases in between. The DNA of the CDR3 is TGTGCCACCAGTGGTACAGGGAGAGGCTACACCTTC. As protein: CATSGTGRGYTF.

This clone was observed a handful of times. This chain uses TRBV2 with TRBJ2-3; D is unclear. Germline assignment: CDR1 SNHLY and CDR2 FYNNEI. CDR3 length: 13 amino acids. Trimming stripped 2 bases from V and 8 bases from J, with 11 bases between. Here the CDR3 reads CASSESAQGTQYF. The CDR3 bases are TGTGCCAGCAGTGAATCAGCGCAAGGTACGCAGTATTTT.

This sequence joins TRBV7-2 and TRBJ2-5, with 9 bases aligning to TRBD2. The CDR3 runs 15 residues. V lost 2 bases to trimming and J lost 4 bases; unmatched junction nucleotides: 5. CDR1 and CDR2 from the germline V gene are SGHTA and FQGNSA. The CDR3 region has the DNA TGTGCCAGCAGCTTAAGGGGCGGGGGGGGAGAGACCCAGTACTTC. This sequence encodes CASSLRGGGGETQYF. The full variable domain, rest sourced from reference TRBV7-2 and TRBJ2-5, is GAGVSQSPSNKVTEKGKDVELRCDPISGHTALYWYRQSLGQGLEFLIYFQGNSAPDKSGLPSDRFSAERTGGSVSTLTIQRTQQEDSAVYLCASSLRGGGGETQYFGPGTRLLVL.

V usage is TRBV5-4 and J usage is TRBJ2-7; TRBD1 aligns across 10 bases. V trimming: 0 bases; J trimming: 2 bases; junction bases outside the gene matches: 2. Germline-derived CDR1 and CDR2 are SGHNT and YYREEE (reference sequence). The CDR3 is 15 residues long. The CDR3 reads CASSLGGTGAYEQYF. CDR3 sequence (DNA): TGTGCCAGCAGCTTGGGCGGGACAGGGGCCTACGAGCAGTACTTC.

This clone came up once. The CDR3 region is CASSAGQGQETQYF. The CDR3 region has the DNA TGTGCCAGCAGCGCGGGACAGGGCCAAGAGACCCAGTACTTC. V usage is TRBV5-6 and J usage is TRBJ2-5; TRBD1 matches 9 bases. The ends lost 4 bases at V and 1 base at J; junction bases unmatched: 2. This CDR3 is built from 14 residues. Germline loops: CDR1 SGHDT, CDR2 YYEEEE.

V usage is TRBV3-1 (or the pseudogene TRBV3-2) and J usage is TRBJ2-7; 8 positions agree with TRBD2. From germline, CDR1 is LGHDT and CDR2 YNNKEL (reference sequence). V gave up 1 base and J gave up 5 bases; unmatched junction bases: 4. CDR3 length: 14 amino acids. The CDR3 DNA reads as TGTGCCAGCAGCCAAGTAGCGGGGAGGGACGAGCAGTACTTC. It specifies CASSQVAGRDEQYF.

Comment on this clone: Compared with germline, one end of the junction differs, possibly owing to a read error. The genes are TRBV7-9 and TRBJ2-5; D remains ambiguous. The CDR3 has 13 residues. Germline V gene data show CDR1 as SEHNR and CDR2 as FQNEAQ (reference sequence). In DNA, the CDR3 is TGTGTCAGCAGCCCGCGAGGAGAAGAGACCCAGTACTTC. Translated: CVSSPRGEETQYF.

The rearrangement uses TRBV6-5 and TRBJ1-1; D gene uncertain. The CDR3 extends over 15 amino acids. V lost 5 bases and J 1 base, leaving 14 bases between the germline ends. Germline V gene data show CDR1 as MNHEY and CDR2 as SVGAGI. This CDR3 reads CASSPAGKGNTEAFF. CDR3 bases: TGTGCCAGCAGTCCAGCGGGCAAGGGGAACACTGAAGCTTTCTTT.

The chain links TRBV5-6 to TRBJ1-5, with D perhaps TRBD1 (6 bases). The V end was cut by 3 bases, the J end by 7 bases, with 14 bases between. Germline CDR1 reads SGHDT; CDR2 reads YYEEEE. The CDR3 covers 14 residues. The CDR3 is CASSSGTSFQPQHF. DNA of the CDR3: TGTGCCAGCAGCTCCGGGACATCTTTCCAGCCCCAGCATTTT.